The rows below give T cell receptor beta chains drawn from one sample of a study of T-cell reconstitution after alpha-beta-depleted transplantation in children. Each CDR3 protein gets one entry after TCRdb re-called the PCR reads with MiXCR. The data contain some 600,000 distinct CDR3 sequences, approximately 15% of them singletons. The specimen comprised PBMCs from the stem cell graft donor, sampled from the stem cell graft. The receptor set was obtained from a human donor who donated a stem cell graft to a child with acute myeloid leukemia. Both conserved end residues are part of each CDR3. The order of the fields is D gene, V gene, clone size, J gene, CDR3 DNA, CDR3 protein. D genes are given only for firm matches. Size is omitted from some rows. Given values are once, few, many or a class for expanded clones.

-	TRBV7-9	-	TRBJ2-5	TGTGCCAGCAGCTTAGGAGGGGGACTTAGGAAGGAGACCCAGTACTTC	CASSLGGGLRKETQYF
-	TRBV20-1	many	TRBJ2-5	TGCAGTGCTAGAACGACCCAAGAGACCCAGTACTTC	CSARTTQETQYF
-	TRBV12-3/TRBV12-4	-	TRBJ1-2	TGTGCCAGCAGTTTATCCATCTATGGCTACACCTTC	CASSLSIYGYTF
-	TRBV3-1	-	TRBJ1-1	TGTGCCAGCAGCCAAGATAGGGAGCCGAACACTGAAGCTTTCTTT	CASSQDREPNTEAFF
-	TRBV15	many	TRBJ1-6	TGTGCCACCAGCAGAGGCGGGACACTGAATTCACCCCTCCACTTT	CATSRGGTLNSPLHF
TRBD1	TRBV4-3	-	TRBJ1-2	TGCGCCAGTCCGACAGGGGGGACCTATGGCTACACCTTC	CASPTGGTYGYTF
TRBD2	TRBV20-1	many	TRBJ2-5	TGCAGTGCTAGGCCAGCGGGGGGGCTCGAAAAGACCCAGTACTTC	CSARPAGGLEKTQYF
TRBD2	TRBV9	-	TRBJ2-3	TGTGCCAGCAGCGTAGGACTAGCGGGGGTCACAGATACGCAGTATTTT	CASSVGLAGVTDTQYF
-	TRBV20-1	many	TRBJ1-1	TGCAGACCTACAGTGAACACTGAAGCTTTCTTT	CRPTVNTEAFF
-	TRBV20-1	many	TRBJ2-3	TGCAGTGCAAAAAGCCCGGATCGACCTATCACAGATACGCAGTATTTT	CSAKSPDRPITDTQYF
TRBD2	TRBV12-3/TRBV12-4	many	TRBJ2-7	TGTGCCAGCAGTTTAAGCGGGGGGCTCTCCTACGAGCAGTACTTC	CASSLSGGLSYEQYF
-	TRBV29-1	many	TRBJ2-1	TGCAGCGCCTTAGAGAATGAGCAGTTCTTC	CSALENEQFF
TRBD1	TRBV5-1	few	TRBJ1-2	TGCGCCAGCAGCTTGTGGCAGGGGGAAGACTATGGCTACACCTTC	CASSLWQGEDYGYTF
TRBD1	TRBV5-1	many	TRBJ2-7	TGCGCCAGCAGCTTGGTACAGGGGGCAGGCGAGCAGTACTTC	CASSLVQGAGEQYF
-	TRBV20-1	many	TRBJ1-1	TGCAGTGCTAGACTGGGAGGCCTTGGCGGCACTGAAGCTTTCTTT	CSARLGGLGGTEAFF
-	TRBV30	-	TRBJ1-5	TGTGCCTGGAAAGGGCTGGGGGGCAATCAGCCCCAGCATTTT	CAWKGLGGNQPQHF
TRBD1	TRBV6-1	-	TRBJ1-1	TGTGCCAGCAGTGCATCCGGGACAGCCAACACTGAAGCTTTCTTT	CASSASGTANTEAFF
TRBD1	TRBV6-1	-	TRBJ1-1	TGTGCCAGCAGTACCAAGGGACAGGGGAACACTGAAGCTTTCTTT	CASSTKGQGNTEAFF
-	TRBV30	-	TRBJ1-1	TGTGCCTGGAGTGGGACGAACACTGAAGCTTTCTTT	CAWSGTNTEAFF
-	TRBV7-9	few	TRBJ1-2	TGTGCCAGCAGCTTAGCGGTAGGGGATGGCTACACCTTC	CASSLAVGDGYTF
-	TRBV6-5	few	TRBJ2-2	TGTGCCAGCAGTTACTCGCAGGCCATAAGTGGGACCGGGGAGCTGTTTTTT	CASSYSQAISGTGELFF
-	TRBV24-1	many	TRBJ2-1	TGTGCCACCAGGGACATTAATGAGCAGTTCTTC	CATRDINEQFF
-	TRBV20-1	many	TRBJ2-7	TGCAGTGCTCGCGACAGGGAGCAGTACTTC	CSARDREQYF
TRBD1	TRBV27	-	TRBJ2-1	TGTGCCAGCACCAAATTAGTACAGGGGATGAGTAATGAGCAGTTCTTC	CASTKLVQGMSNEQFF
-	TRBV4-2	many	TRBJ2-3	TGTGCCAGCAGCCAAGTTCAGCGGGTGAGCACAGATACGCAGTATTTT	CASSQVQRVSTDTQYF
-	TRBV27	-	TRBJ2-1	TGTGCCAGCAGTCGGGGTCCTTACAATGAGCAGTTCTTC	CASSRGPYNEQFF
-	TRBV20-1	many	TRBJ2-1	TGCAGTGCTAGCCGAGAAACGCTCAACAATGAGCAGTTCTTC	CSASRETLNNEQFF
TRBD1	TRBV13	-	TRBJ1-4	TGTGCCAGCAGTTTATCGGGACAGGGAAAGGCTAATGAAAAACTGTTTTTT	CASSLSGQGKANEKLFF
TRBD2	TRBV5-4	-	TRBJ2-2	TGTGCCAGCAGCTGGGGACTAGGACGGACCGGGGAGCTGTTTTTT	CASSWGLGRTGELFF
-	TRBV13	few	TRBJ1-3	TGTGCCAGCAGCCGGGCGAATCTGGGAAACACCATATATTTT	CASSRANLGNTIYF
-	TRBV6-1	many	TRBJ2-3	TGTGCCAGCCAGAGGGGAGGTAGCACAGATACGCAGTATTTT	CASQRGGSTDTQYF
-	TRBV7-9	-	TRBJ1-2	TGTGCCAGCAGCCTAGGGACCCAATCGGGCTATGGCTACACCTTC	CASSLGTQSGYGYTF
-	TRBV21-1	-	TRBJ2-2	TGTGCCAGCACCCGGGACAGTGGGAACACCGGGGAGCTGTTTTTT	CASTRDSGNTGELFF
-	TRBV7-6	few	TRBJ2-2	TGTGCCAGCAGCTTATCCAAGGGGGGGGCCAACACCGGGGAGCTGTTTTTT	CASSLSKGGANTGELFF
-	TRBV13	many	TRBJ1-1	TGTGCCAGCAGCTTATGGGGCAGGGAAGCTTTCTTT	CASSLWGREAFF
TRBD1	TRBV5-1	many	TRBJ2-1	TGCGCCAGCAGCTTGAACAGGGGGCGGCTGTACAATGAGCAGTTCTTC	CASSLNRGRLYNEQFF
TRBD2	TRBV20-1	many	TRBJ2-3	TGCACCACGACTAGCGGGGGAGATACGCAGTATTTT	CTTTSGGDTQYF